This TCR beta chain was sequenced for a study of shared clonotypes between healthy human individuals. Study-level points and caveats: Clonotypes shared by all four sorted-subset donors had higher generation probabilities than non-shared clonotypes.

Method: immunoSEQ multiplex PCR; TCRdb's copy keeps in-frame clones and lacks some. Seen here are about 510,000 clones, approximately 95% observed once, and the top ten hold 0.055% to 0.075%. This clone was seen only once. The antigen is unknown. The study enrolled healthy HIV-negative adults without recent acute infections or vaccinations as donors. Negatively enriched CD4+ T cells were divided by CD45RA into naive and memory. This CDR3 has 18 residues. Per germline, CDR1 SEHNR and CDR2 FQNEAQ (reference sequence). Trimming cost V 5 bases and J 3 bases; bases outside gene matches: 17. The clonotype was recovered from a woman aged 25 to 45 in good health. The rearrangement links TRBV7-9 to TRBJ1-1, with 8 bases identical to TRBD1. Sequencing was carried out using naive CD4+ T cells sorted from blood. Subset defined: CD45RA+ positively selected. CDR3 loop: CASSPRTGILFSDTEAFF. Written as DNA, the CDR3 is TGTGCCAGCAGCCCACGGACAGGGATCTTATTTTCGGACACTGAAGCTTTCTTT.